The T cell receptor (beta chain) under discussion was sequenced for a study of T cells in Graves' hyperthyroidism and ophthalmopathy. Researchers amplified the TCR beta CDR3 regions from RNA transcripts. In the first-round RT-PCR of the TCR CDR3, the HTBI primer set was used. TCRdb reprocessed the multiplex PCR reads with MiXCR, giving one entry per CDR3 protein. The sample contains approximately 640,000 distinct CDR3 sequences, just under 45% of which appear only once. This clonotype was observed many times. V lost 5 bases to trimming and J lost 9 bases, with 11 bases between them. The CDR3 sequence is 13 residues long. CDR1 and CDR2 (germline): SEHNR, FQNEAQ (reference sequence).

The J gene is TRBJ1-6, the V gene TRBV7-9; D unclear. Sequenced: peripheral blood or thyroid tissue (not recorded which). The clonotype originates from an adult man with Graves' disease, either hyperthyroidism or ophthalmopathy (not recorded which). DNA of the CDR3: TGTGCCAGCAGCCCCGCGAGGGCTTCACCCCTCCACTTT. It yields the protein CASSPARASPLHF.